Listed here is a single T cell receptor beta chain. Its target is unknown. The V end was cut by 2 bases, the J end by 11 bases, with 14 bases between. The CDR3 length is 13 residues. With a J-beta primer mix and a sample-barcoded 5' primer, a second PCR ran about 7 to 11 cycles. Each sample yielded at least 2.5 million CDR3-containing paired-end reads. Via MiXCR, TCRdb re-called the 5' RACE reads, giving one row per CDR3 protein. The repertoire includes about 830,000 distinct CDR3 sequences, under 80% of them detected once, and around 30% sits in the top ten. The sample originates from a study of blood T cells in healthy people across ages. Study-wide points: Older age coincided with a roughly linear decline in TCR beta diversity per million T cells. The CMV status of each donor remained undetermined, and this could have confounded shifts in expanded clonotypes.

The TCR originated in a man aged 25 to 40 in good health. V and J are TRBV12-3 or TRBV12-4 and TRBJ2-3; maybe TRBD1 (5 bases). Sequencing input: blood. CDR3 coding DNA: TGTGCCAGCAGTTTAAGCCCTCGGACACAGCAGTATTTT. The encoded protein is CASSLSPRTQQYF.